The 28 T cell receptor beta chains below all came from one sample that was sequenced in a study of response to subunit inactivated influenza vaccine. TCRdb ran MiXCR on the RT-PCR reads and lists one entry per CDR3 protein. Of 800,000 or so distinct CDR3 sequences listed, around 20% were seen once; the top ten hold approximately 10%. Source: PBMCs from blood, taken approximately 5 days after vaccination. The source of these receptors is a man aged 50-59 years who received an inactivated influenza vaccine.

The V call is TRBV5-1, the J call TRBJ1-2, with D maybe TRBD1 (5 bases). This CDR3 is built from 14 residues. V lost 0 bases to trimming and J lost 2 bases, with 8 bases between them. The germline CDR1 and CDR2 sequences are SGHRS and YFSETQ. The DNA for the CDR3 is TGCGCCAGCAGCTTGGGACAGCGCAACTATGGCTACACCTTC. It encodes CASSLGQRNYGYTF.

The chain employs TRBV6-1 and TRBJ2-7; 7 nucleotides match TRBD2. The CDR3 has 17 amino acids. The V gene's germline CDR1 is MNHNS and CDR2 SASEGT. Trimming took 2 bases from V and 2 from J; bases not matched to a gene: 12. CDR3 loop: CASSEREGGGTAYEQYF. CDR3 bases: TGTGCCAGCAGTGAAAGGGAGGGTGGGGGGACCGCCTACGAGCAGTACTTC.

This chain uses TRBV10-3 with TRBJ1-6; D not certain. CDR3 length: 13 residues. Between the trimmed V and J ends, which lost 6 bases and 2 bases, there was a span of 5 bases. The germline CDR1 and CDR2 sequences are ENHRY and SYGVKD. CDR3 sequence: CAISGPYNSPLHF. CDR3 nucleotides: TGTGCCATCAGCGGCCCCTATAATTCACCCCTCCACTTT.

This clonotype was seen only a few times. The chain carries TRBV29-1 and TRBJ2-1; D might be TRBD2 (6 bases). The CDR3 extends over 13 amino acids. CDR1 and CDR2 from the germline V gene are SQVTM and ANQGSEA. The V gene lost 4 bases and the J gene lost 8 bases, with 15 bases spanning the gap. The CDR3 DNA reads TGCAGCGTTGGTGCTAGCGTACGGGATGAGCAGTTCTTC. It specifies CSVGASVRDEQFF.

This chain joins TRBV12-3 or TRBV12-4 and TRBJ1-1; 9 nucleotides align to TRBD1. CDR3 length: 16 residues. V shed 4 bases, J shed 2 bases, and the junction held 8 bases outside the gene matches. CDR3 loop: CASSSTGGLPNTEAFF. CDR3 nucleotides: TGTGCCAGCAGTTCAACAGGGGGCTTACCCAACACTGAAGCTTTCTTT.

The J gene is TRBJ2-1, the V gene TRBV28, with TRBD1 matching over 9 bases. The junction had 3 bases not matched to a gene; V was cut back by 3 bases and J by 9 bases. The CDR3 length is 13 residues. Per the germline V gene, CDR1 is MDHEN and CDR2 is SYDVKM. The CDR3: CASSFRGQGEQFF. In DNA form, the CDR3 reads TGTGCCAGCAGTTTCAGGGGACAGGGTGAGCAGTTCTTC.

This clonotype was observed a few times. The V and J genes are TRBV5-1 and TRBJ2-5, with D possibly matching TRBD2 (6 bases). Germline CDR1 and CDR2: SGHRS and YFSETQ. This CDR3 has 16 amino acids. V shed 4 bases and J shed 4 bases, with 20 bases lying between them. The CDR3 loop reads CASSPSVGGVGETQYF. DNA for the CDR3: TGCGCCAGCAGCCCATCGGTGGGGGGTGTCGGAGAGACCCAGTACTTC.

This clonotype has more than one count but fewer than ten. V usage is TRBV4-3 and J usage is TRBJ2-5; 9 bases agree with TRBD1. This CDR3 is 13 amino acids long. The ends lost 5 bases at V and 10 bases at J; junction bases unmatched: 8. Looked up from germline, CDR1 is LGHNA and CDR2 is YSLEER. The CDR3 region has the DNA TGCGCCAGCAGCGACCTGGACAGGGGTCGCCAGTACTTC. Residues: CASSDLDRGRQYF.

This clonotype was counted a few times. The V call is TRBV12-3 or TRBV12-4, the J call TRBJ1-1; D gene uncertain. CDR3 length: 15 residues. The V end lost 10 bases, the J end lost 0 bases, and 18 bases lay between the germline ends. For the CDR3, the DNA is TGTGCCACCAACCCCTCGGGATCGGTGAACACTGAAGCTTTCTTT. The encoded protein is CATNPSGSVNTEAFF.

The gene calls are TRBV12-3 or TRBV12-4 and TRBJ2-7; D may be TRBD1 (6 bases). The CDR3 is 13 residues long. V was trimmed by 8 bases and J by 2 bases, leaving 13 bases between them. The chain's CDR3 is CASSGDITYEQYF. The CDR3 nucleotides are TGTGCCAGCTCAGGGGACATCACCTACGAGCAGTACTTC.

This clonotype has a handful of counts. The chain links TRBV12-3 or TRBV12-4 to TRBJ2-7; tentative D call: TRBD1 (6 bases). With 2 bases removed from V and 2 bases from J, the gap between germline ends came to 10 bases. The CDR3 covers 14 residues. The CDR3 sequence is CASSLPPGAYEQYF. The CDR3 DNA sequence: TGTGCCAGCAGTTTACCTCCAGGGGCCTACGAGCAGTACTTC.

The gene calls are TRBV11-2 and TRBJ2-4; D is possibly TRBD1 or TRBD2 (5 bases each). Germline values: CDR1 SGHAT, CDR2 FQNNGV. The CDR3 covers 14 residues. Trimming took off 5 bases at V and 8 bases at J, with 16 bases between the two ends. The CDR3 protein is CASSVTGTGDIQYF. The CDR3 DNA reads as TGTGCCAGCAGCGTTACCGGGACCGGGGACATTCAGTACTTC.

This clonotype has only a few counts. V usage is TRBV20-1 and J usage is TRBJ2-3; either TRBD1 or TRBD2 may supply D (5 bases each). Trimming pared 1 base from V and 2 bases from J, leaving 19 bases between. This CDR3 comprises 17 residues. CDR1 DFQATT and CDR2 SNEGSKA come from the germline V gene (reference sequence). DNA of the CDR3: TGCAGTGCTAGAGCTACCGGGACCCCTAAGGACACAGATACGCAGTATTTT. Translated, it gives CSARATGTPKDTDTQYF.

Written as DNA, the CDR3 is TGCAGTGCTAGAGACCTACAGGGATATGAAGCTTTCTTT. Amino acids: CSARDLQGYEAFF. The V and J genes are TRBV20-1 and TRBJ1-1; TRBD1 is a possible D gene (6 bases). Germline V gene data show CDR1 as DFQATT and CDR2 as SNEGSKA (reference sequence). The CDR3 runs to 13 residues. The germline V and J ends were trimmed by 0 bases and 7 bases, with 12 bases remaining between them.

Written as DNA, the CDR3 is TGTGCCAGCAGCCAGGGGGCTAGCCCGAGTCAGGAGACCCAGTACTTC. Protein: CASSQGASPSQETQYF. The chain uses TRBV11-2 and TRBJ2-5; TRBD1 agrees at 8 bases. The CDR3 totals 16 residues. J gave up 5 bases and V 5 bases, and 13 bases lay outside the gene matches. Germline V CDR1 and CDR2: SGHAT, FQNNGV.

V and J are TRBV5-1 and TRBJ2-1; D is unclear. V was cut by 4 bases and J by 0 bases, with 14 bases left in between. Germline-derived CDR1 and CDR2 are SGHRS and YFSETQ. The CDR3 loop spans 16 amino acids. The CDR3 nucleotides are TGCGCCAGCAGCCAAGGAGCGAGGACCTCCTACAATGAGCAGTTCTTC. It is translated as CASSQGARTSYNEQFF.

The genes are TRBV5-1 and TRBJ2-5; D remains ambiguous. This CDR3 is built from 15 residues. The V gene lost 4 bases and the J gene lost 5 bases, with 18 bases spanning the gap. Germline V gene data show CDR1 as SGHRS and CDR2 as YFSETQ. The CDR3 DNA follows: TGCGCCAGCAGCCCATACCCCGGACCGCGGGAGACCCAGTACTTC. Translated, it gives CASSPYPGPRETQYF. Supplemented by reference TRBV5-1 and TRBJ2-5, the full variable domain reads KAGVTQTPRYLIKTRGQQVTLSCSPISGHRSVSWYQQTPGQGLQFLFEYFSETQRNKGNFPGRFSGRQFSNSRSEMNVSTLELGDSALYLCASSPYPGPRETQYFGPGTRLLVL.

V and J are TRBV20-1 and TRBJ2-3; TRBD2 matches at 9 bases. V was clipped by 2 bases and J by 7 bases; unmatched bases: 10. The CDR3 is 15 amino acids. Germline CDR1 is DFQATT and CDR2 is SNEGSKA (reference sequence). The CDR3: CSARRGGGGANTQYF. The CDR3 DNA follows: TGCAGTGCTAGACGGGGCGGGGGGGGCGCGAATACGCAGTATTTT.

In its sample, this clonotype was seen a few times. This chain joins TRBV4-3 and TRBJ1-2, with TRBD1 matching over 7 bases. This CDR3 spans 16 amino acids. Germline lookup yields CDR1 LGHNA and CDR2 YSLEER. The J segment lost 4 bases and the V segment lost 3 bases, leaving 11 bases of the junction unmatched. In DNA, the CDR3 is TGCGCCAGCAGCCACGGGGACAGACCAACTTTCTATGGCTACACCTTC. Translating it yields CASSHGDRPTFYGYTF.

The genes are TRBV19 and TRBJ2-7, with 7 bases matching TRBD2. The CDR3 covers 13 residues. CDR1 and CDR2 from the germline V gene are LNHDA and SQIVND (reference sequence). V lost 8 bases to trimming and J lost 3 bases; unmatched junction nucleotides: 7. This chain's CDR3 is CASGRGPNYEQYF. Written as DNA, the CDR3 is TGTGCCAGTGGGAGGGGACCCAACTACGAGCAGTACTTC. Complete variable domain (other parts from reference TRBV19 and TRBJ2-7): DGGITQSPKYLFRKEGQNVTLSCEQNLNHDAMYWYRQDPGQGLRLIYYSQIVNDFQKGDIAEGYSVSREKKESFPLTVTSAQKNPTAFYLCASGRGPNYEQYFGPGTRLTVT.

This clonotype appeared a few times. J is TRBJ1-1 and V is TRBV5-5; D ambiguous. Germline V CDR1 and CDR2: SGHKS, YYEKEE (reference sequence). This CDR3 contains 17 residues. The V end lost 5 bases, the J end lost 0 bases, and 20 bases lay between the germline ends. The CDR3 loop is CASRPGPLGNMNTEAFF. CDR3 DNA: TGTGCCAGCAGACCCGGACCACTCGGAAACATGAACACTGAAGCTTTCTTT.

The V call is TRBV20-1, the J call TRBJ2-7; D is ambiguous. Trimming removed 2 bases from V and 3 bases from J, with 11 bases in between. In germline, CDR1 is DFQATT, CDR2 SNEGSKA (reference sequence). The CDR3 consists of 13 residues. CDR3 coding DNA: TGCAGTGCTAGAAGTGACGCCAACTACGAGCAGTACTTC. This translates into CSARSDANYEQYF.

The V and J genes are TRBV20-1 and TRBJ2-7; D gene ambiguous. V was shortened by 0 bases and J by 3 bases, with 12 bases between the two germline ends. CDR3 size: 14 residues. CDR1 is DFQATT, CDR2 SNEGSKA, per germline (reference sequence). DNA for the CDR3: TGCAGTGCTAGAGACGTAGTGCTGGGCTACGAGCAGTACTTC. As protein: CSARDVVLGYEQYF.

This clonotype occurred a few times. DNA of the CDR3: TGCGCCAGCAGCTTGGAGGCCCGAGGAAGCAATGAGCAGTTCTTC. Translated: CASSLEARGSNEQFF. This sequence joins TRBV5-1 and TRBJ2-1; D not resolved. In germline, CDR1 is SGHRS, CDR2 YFSETQ. The CDR3 loop spans 15 amino acids. V was trimmed by 0 bases and J by 6 bases, leaving 13 bases between them.

This sequence joins TRBV5-1 and TRBJ2-5; 9 nucleotides agree with TRBD2. The V gene end was trimmed by 1 base and the J gene end by 5 bases; junction bases not matched to a gene: 9. The CDR3 sequence is 16 residues long. Germline CDR1 and CDR2: SGHRS and YFSETQ. The DNA for the CDR3 is TGCGCCAGCAGCTTGAGCCTAGCGGGAAGGGAGGAGACCCAGTACTTC. Its translation is CASSLSLAGREETQYF. The full variable domain, with the rest looked up from reference TRBV5-1 and TRBJ2-5, is KAGVTQTPRYLIKTRGQQVTLSCSPISGHRSVSWYQQTPGQGLQFLFEYFSETQRNKGNFPGRFSGRQFSNSRSEMNVSTLELGDSALYLCASSLSLAGREETQYFGPGTRLLVL.

In nucleotides, the CDR3 is TGTGCCAGCAGTTTGCTCTTGACTAGCGGGGGCCAGAAAAACAATGAGCAGTTCTTC. It codes for CASSLLLTSGGQKNNEQFF. V usage is TRBV28 and J usage is TRBJ2-1, with TRBD2 identical over 12 bases. V dropped 3 bases and J dropped 5; count of bases not matched to a gene: 14. Germline CDR1 is MDHEN and CDR2 is SYDVKM. This CDR3 contains 19 residues.

V gene TRBV12-3 or TRBV12-4 combines with J gene TRBJ2-1, with TRBD2 as a possible D gene (6 bases). Trimming cost V 8 bases and J 2 bases, with 10 bases left between them. CDR3 length equals 13 residues. CDR3 nucleotide sequence: TGTGCCAGCGGGGGGACCACCTACAATGAGCAGTTCTTC. Amino acids: CASGGTTYNEQFF.

The chain recombines TRBV6-2 or TRBV6-3 with TRBJ2-1; TRBD2 agrees at 11 bases. V shed 6 bases, J shed 5 bases, and the junction held 6 bases outside the gene matches. CDR1 MNHEY and CDR2 SVGEGT come from the germline V gene. The CDR3 has 15 residues. The CDR3 coding sequence is TGTGCCAGCAGACCTTCTAGCGGGGGGAACAATGAGCAGTTCTTC. This gives the protein CASRPSSGGNNEQFF.